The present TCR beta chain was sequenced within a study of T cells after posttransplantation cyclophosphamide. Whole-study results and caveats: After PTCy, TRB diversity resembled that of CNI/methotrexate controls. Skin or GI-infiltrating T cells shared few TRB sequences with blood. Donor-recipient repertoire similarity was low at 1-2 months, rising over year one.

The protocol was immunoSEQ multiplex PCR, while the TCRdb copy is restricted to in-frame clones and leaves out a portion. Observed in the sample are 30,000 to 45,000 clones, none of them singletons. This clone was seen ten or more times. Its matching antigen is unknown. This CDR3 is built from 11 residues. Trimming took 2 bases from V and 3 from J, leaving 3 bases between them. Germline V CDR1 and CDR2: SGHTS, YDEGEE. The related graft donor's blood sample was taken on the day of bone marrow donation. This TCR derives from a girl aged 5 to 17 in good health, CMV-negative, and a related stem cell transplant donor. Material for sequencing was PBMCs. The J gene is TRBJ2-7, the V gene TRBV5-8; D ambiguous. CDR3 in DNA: TGTGCCAGCAGCTTTAGCTACGAGCAGTACTTC. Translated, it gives CASSFSYEQYF. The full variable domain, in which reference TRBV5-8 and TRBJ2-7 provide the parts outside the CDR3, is EAGVTQSPTHLIKTRGQQATLRCSPISGHTSVYWYQQALGLGLQFLLWYDEGEERNRGNFPPRFSGRQFPNYSSELNVNALELEDSALYLCASSFSYEQYFGPGTRLTVT.